This is a list of T cell receptor beta chains from one sample in a study of OX40 agonist ivuxolimab in advanced cancers. The method was immunoSEQ multiplex PCR; TCRdb's version includes in-frame clones alone and lacks a portion of them. Of about 64,000 clones listed, around 80% were seen once; the top ten hold about 2.2%. Sequencing was performed on CD4+ or CD8+ T cells sorted from blood, taken in a trial of the OX40 agonist ivuxolimab. These receptors were collected from an adult with an advanced solid tumor such as melanoma, head and neck, liver or kidney cancer. Each CDR3 is given with its conserved first and last residue. The D gene is left open where the match is weak. The listing skips clone size in some rows; elsewhere it reads once, few, many or a size class.

v_gene	abundance	j_gene	d_gene	CDR3aa	CDR3nt
TRBV7-2	.	TRBJ2-1	.	CASSLMGGGYNEQFF	TGTGCCAGCAGCTTAATGGGGGGAGGTTACAATGAGCAGTTCTTC
TRBV5-6	.	TRBJ2-7	.	CASSLVAAIREQYF	TGTGCCAGCAGCTTGGTCGCGGCGATCCGCGAGCAGTACTTC
TRBV4-1	.	TRBJ2-2	.	CASSQVGELFF	TGCGCCAGCAGCCAAGTCGGGGAGCTGTTTTTT
TRBV5-4	.	TRBJ1-3	.	CASSRLASSGNTIYF	TGTGCCAGCAGCCGCCTTGCGAGCTCTGGAAACACCATATATTTT
TRBV9	.	TRBJ1-5	.	CASSRGRGNQPQHF	TGTGCCAGCAGCAGGGGTAGGGGCAATCAGCCCCAGCATTTT
TRBV9	.	TRBJ1-3	.	CASSVGVAGTLGNTIYF	TGTGCCAGCAGCGTAGGGGTGGCAGGCACACTAGGAAACACCATATATTTT
TRBV18	.	TRBJ1-5	.	CASSPGPSNQPQHF	TGTGCCAGCTCACCGGGACCGAGCAATCAGCCCCAGCATTTT
TRBV4-1	.	TRBJ2-1	.	CASSQVGVKSLYNEQFF	TGCGCCAGCAGCCAAGTAGGGGTTAAGTCCCTCTACAATGAGCAGTTCTTC
TRBV27	.	TRBJ1-1	.	CASQSVPGYLNTEAFF	TGTGCCAGCCAATCTGTCCCTGGTTATTTGAACACTGAAGCTTTCTTT
TRBV6-6	.	TRBJ2-7	TRBD1	CASRGGQATYEQYF	TGTGCCAGCAGAGGGGGACAGGCAACCTACGAGCAGTACTTC
TRBV6-5	few	TRBJ2-7	TRBD2	CASSYSRTGGTYEQYF	TGTGCCAGCAGTTACTCTAGGACGGGAGGAACCTACGAGCAGTACTTC
TRBV10-3	.	TRBJ1-2	.	CATDPGGIYGYTF	TGTGCCACCGACCCGGGTGGAATCTATGGCTACACCTTC
TRBV10-3	.	TRBJ1-1	.	CAISRLDGTEAFF	TGTGCCATCAGTAGGCTTGATGGCACTGAAGCTTTCTTT
TRBV5-4	once	TRBJ1-1	.	CASSLAKQGFSEAFF	TGTGCCAGCAGCTTGGCCAAACAGGGTTTCTCTGAAGCTTTCTTT
TRBV6-5	.	TRBJ1-5	.	CASSYTQGNQPQHF	TGTGCCAGCAGTTACACCCAGGGAAATCAGCCCCAGCATTTT
TRBV5-1	.	TRBJ1-4	.	CASSLVAGKSEKLFF	TGCGCCAGCAGCCTGGTGGCGGGAAAGAGTGAAAAACTGTTTTTT
TRBV29-1	.	TRBJ2-7	.	CSVGDSYEQYF	TGCAGCGTTGGAGACTCCTACGAGCAGTACTTC
TRBV7-3	.	TRBJ2-1	TRBD1	CASSLTGTVYNEQFF	TGTGCCAGCAGCTTAACCGGGACAGTCTACAATGAGCAGTTCTTC
TRBV30	once	TRBJ1-2	.	CAWSVRGGYGYTF	TGTGCCTGGAGTGTACGGGGGGGCTATGGCTACACCTTC
TRBV19	.	TRBJ2-3	TRBD1	CASSSTDRGQPDTQYF	TGTGCCAGTAGTTCAACGGACAGGGGGCAGCCAGATACGCAGTATTTT
TRBV29-1	once	TRBJ2-5	TRBD1	CSVEDQWDRGSQQYF	TGCAGCGTTGAAGATCAGTGGGACAGGGGTTCTCAGCAGTACTTC
TRBV9	.	TRBJ2-2	.	CASSAGPTGELFF	TGTGCCAGCAGCGCTGGACCCACCGGGGAGCTGTTTTTT
TRBV6-1	.	TRBJ2-1	.	CASSEAPNNEQFF	TGTGCCAGCAGTGAAGCACCAAACAATGAGCAGTTCTTC
TRBV6-5	.	TRBJ1-4	TRBD1	CASSPGQGVNEKLFF	TGTGCCAGCAGTCCCGGACAGGGAGTTAATGAAAAACTGTTTTTT
TRBV28	.	TRBJ2-1	TRBD2	CASSRLNLLLAGYNEQFF	TGTGCCAGCAGTCGACTCAATCTATTACTAGCGGGTTACAATGAGCAGTTCTTC
TRBV20-1	few	TRBJ1-1	.	CSASRLEAFF	TGCAGTGCCTCCCGACTAGAAGCTTTCTTT
TRBV6-4	.	TRBJ1-3	TRBD1	CASSQGGASGNTIYF	TGTGCCAGCAGCCAGGGGGGGGCTAGTGGAAACACCATATATTTT
TRBV18	.	TRBJ2-3	TRBD1	CASSLRGQGSSSTDTQYF	TGTGCCAGCTCACTTCGTGGACAGGGGTCGAGTAGCACAGATACGCAGTATTTT